One and the same sample provided the 25 T cell receptor beta chains below, sequenced in a study of Graves' ophthalmopathy and Graves' hyperthyroidism. Amplifying from RNA transcripts, the study obtained TCR beta CDR3 regions. HTBI primers served in a first-round RT-PCR, which a second-round multiplex PCR followed. Each CDR3 protein gets one entry after TCRdb re-called the multiplex PCR reads with MiXCR. The sample consists of more than 300,000 distinct CDR3 sequences, about 18% of them appearing once. The specimen sequenced was peripheral blood. These TCRs come from an adult woman with stable Graves' hyperthyroidism.

The table lists this clonotype with many counts. The chain combines TRBV7-2 with TRBJ1-1; maybe TRBD1 (6 bases). The CDR3 extends over 16 amino acids. CDR1 SGHTA and CDR2 FQGNSA come from the germline V gene. Trimming left V 2 bases short and J 0 bases short, with 13 bases between. CDR3 residues: CASSLLAGEVNTEAFF. Written as DNA, the CDR3 is TGTGCCAGCAGCTTACTGGCAGGGGAGGTGAACACTGAAGCTTTCTTT.

This clonotype has ten or more counts. The rearrangement joins TRBV7-8 to TRBJ2-7; D remains ambiguous. The CDR3 loop spans 14 amino acids. Germline assignment: CDR1 SGHVS and CDR2 FQNEAQ. V shed 1 base and J shed 4 bases, with 11 bases lying between them. CDR3 coding DNA: TGTGCCAGCAGCTTAGGATTTCCCGGGTACGAGCAGTACTTC. Translated, it gives CASSLGFPGYEQYF.

This clonotype appeared many times. The rearrangement uses TRBV12-3 or TRBV12-4 and TRBJ1-1; tentatively, D is TRBD1 (5 bases). The V gene lost 3 bases and the J gene lost 4 bases, with 9 bases spanning the gap. The CDR3 runs 13 residues. The CDR3 here is CASSLARATEAFF. The CDR3 region has the DNA TGTGCCAGCAGTTTGGCCAGGGCCACTGAAGCTTTCTTT.

The J gene is TRBJ2-4, the V gene TRBV14; D remains unclear. Germline loops: CDR1 SGHDN, CDR2 FVKESK. The CDR3 consists of 13 residues. The germline V and J ends were trimmed by 3 bases and 0 bases, with 3 bases remaining between them. CDR3 in DNA: TGTGCCAGCAGCCAGGTAGCCAAAAACATTCAGTACTTC. Protein product: CASSQVAKNIQYF.

This clonotype was seen ten or more times. One end of the junction is discordant with germline, which a read error may explain. The chain combines TRBV10-3 with TRBJ2-7, with TRBD1 matching 7 bases. Looked up from germline, CDR1 is ENHRY and CDR2 is SYGVKD. The CDR3 runs to 15 residues. CDR3 coding DNA: TGTGCCAACAGTGCCAGGACAGGAATGAGCTACGAGCAGTACTTC. This translates into CANSARTGMSYEQYF.

This clonotype has at least ten counts. The junction departs from germline at one end; a sequencing error may be responsible. The gene calls are TRBV27 and TRBJ2-4; 9 bases line up with TRBD2. The CDR3 loop spans 16 amino acids. The germline V gene has CDR1 MNHEY and CDR2 SMNVEV (reference sequence). This CDR3 reads CASSLMASGTGNIKYF. The CDR3 coding sequence is TGTGCCAGCAGTTTAATGGCTAGCGGGACGGGAAACATTAAGTACTTC.

This clonotype was recorded many times. DNA of the CDR3: TGTGCCAGCAGTCCCGGGACAAAGGTGATTGAGCAGTACTTC. Translating gives CASSPGTKVIEQYF. J is TRBJ2-7 and V is TRBV12-3 or TRBV12-4; tentatively, D is TRBD1 (6 bases). This CDR3 spans 14 amino acids. Trimming pared 5 bases from V and 7 bases from J, leaving 18 bases between.

This clonotype has ten or more counts. The rearrangement uses TRBV30 and TRBJ1-1, with a weak D call TRBD1 (6 bases). Germline loops: CDR1 GTSNPN, CDR2 SVGIG (reference sequence). V lost 0 bases and J 5 bases, leaving 22 bases between the germline ends. The CDR3 sequence is 17 residues long. The CDR3 reads CAWSVPTHRARGTEAFF. The CDR3 nucleotides are TGTGCCTGGAGTGTACCAACTCACAGGGCGCGGGGAACTGAAGCTTTCTTT.

This clonotype was seen at least ten times. The rearrangement uses TRBV19 and TRBJ2-5; 9 nucleotides line up with TRBD2. Germline lookup yields CDR1 LNHDA and CDR2 SQIVND (reference sequence). The CDR3 runs to 16 residues. The ends lost 5 bases at V and 5 bases at J; junction bases unmatched: 12. In DNA form, the CDR3 reads TGTGCCAGTAGTCCCCGGCGGGAGGGCGTTCGCGAGACCCAGTACTTC. Protein: CASSPRREGVRETQYF.

This rearrangement joins TRBV12-3 or TRBV12-4 to TRBJ1-5; D unclear. The CDR3 consists of 14 residues. Trimming removed 6 bases at V and 7 bases at J, with 16 bases between. CDR3 sequence: CASSRWEGPQPQHF. The CDR3 bases are TGTGCCAGCAGCAGATGGGAGGGTCCCCAGCCCCAGCATTTT.

This clonotype was seen repeatedly, ten times or more. This rearrangement joins TRBV5-5 to TRBJ1-1; D remains ambiguous. Trimming shortened V by 4 bases and J by 6 bases, and 13 bases separated the two germline ends. Germline CDR1 is SGHKS and CDR2 is YYEKEE (reference sequence). This CDR3 spans 13 amino acids. The CDR3 DNA follows: TGTGCCAGCAGCGCCACCGGATGGTCTGAAGCTTTCTTT. Protein sequence: CASSATGWSEAFF.

As regards this clonotype: Lacking the conserved final phenylalanine or tryptophan, this CDR3 likely reflects a read error. The chain links TRBV3-1 to TRBJ2-7; D possibly corresponds to TRBD1 (6 bases). Germline assignment: CDR1 LGHDT and CDR2 YNNKEL (reference sequence). CDR3 length: 14 residues. Trimming stripped 3 bases from V and 7 bases from J, with 16 bases between. In DNA form, the CDR3 reads TGTGCCAGCAGCCACGATCAAATTAGGGGGGAGCAGTACTAC. Translated: CASSHDQIRGEQYY.

In this sample, this clonotype turned up many times. V is TRBV29-1 and J is TRBJ2-7; possibly TRBD2 for D (5 bases). Germline CDR1 SQVTM, CDR2 ANQGSEA. V shed 4 bases and J shed 2 bases, with 18 bases lying between them. The CDR3 has 15 amino acids. Here the CDR3 reads CSVGGEAPAPYEQYF. The CDR3 DNA reads TGCAGCGTTGGGGGAGAGGCTCCTGCTCCCTACGAGCAGTACTTC.

On this clonotype: At one end, the junction sequence differs from germline, possibly due to a read error. The chain has TRBV12-5 and TRBJ2-2, with 8 bases matching TRBD1. In germline, CDR1 is LGHNT, CDR2 FRNRAP. The CDR3 is made up of 15 amino acids. For the CDR3, the DNA is TGTGCTAGCAAGACGGGACAGGCCTACTCCGGGGATCTGTTTTTT. Translating it yields CASKTGQAYSGDLFF.

This clonotype showed up many times. This chain uses TRBV18 with TRBJ2-5, with D uncertain. With 1 base removed from V and 5 bases from J, the gap between germline ends came to 8 bases. The germline CDR1 and CDR2 sequences are KGHSH and LQKENI. The CDR3 runs to 13 residues. The CDR3 DNA sequence: TGTGCCAGCTCACCACGTCTATTGGAGACCCAGTACTTC. It encodes CASSPRLLETQYF.

This sequence joins TRBV12-3 or TRBV12-4 and TRBJ1-1; 7 nucleotides match TRBD1. V was pared by 6 bases and J by 4 bases, with 8 bases of the junction left unmatched. The CDR3 runs to 14 residues. The CDR3 region is CASRRQGVVTEAFF. In DNA form, the CDR3 reads TGTGCCAGCAGAAGGCAGGGGGTTGTCACTGAAGCTTTCTTT.

This clonotype was counted at least ten times. The V gene is TRBV15, the J gene TRBJ1-1; D gene uncertain. Per the germline V gene, CDR1 is LNHNV and CDR2 is YYDKDF (reference sequence). The CDR3 length is 15 residues. The V gene lost 5 bases and the J gene lost 1 base, with 14 bases spanning the gap. This CDR3 reads CATSFRTGSNTEAFF. The DNA for the CDR3 is TGTGCCACCAGCTTCCGGACCGGCTCGAACACTGAAGCTTTCTTT.

Comment on this clonotype: This clone may be a read error of a much larger clone one base away. The rearrangement uses TRBV12-3 or TRBV12-4 and TRBJ2-2; TRBD2 might be the D (7 bases). The CDR3 extends over 16 amino acids. V lost 7 bases and J lost 4, with 19 bases in between. Here the CDR3 DNA reads TGTGCCAGCATCGAAGAAGACGGGGGGCGCACCGGGGAGCTGTTTTTT. Translation: CASIEEDGGRTGELFF.

This clonotype was seen repeatedly, ten times or more. The rearrangement joins TRBV12-3 or TRBV12-4 to TRBJ1-5; a weak D match, TRBD1 (6 bases). V lost 3 bases and J lost 6, with 12 bases in between. The CDR3 has 14 amino acids. In DNA, the CDR3 is TGTGCCAGCAGTTTGCCGGGGGGGGCTCAGCCCCAGCATTTT. This encodes CASSLPGGAQPQHF.

This clonotype was counted at least ten times. J is TRBJ2-7 and V is TRBV7-9; perhaps D is TRBD1 or TRBD2 (5 bases each). Deletions cut 5 bases from V and 0 bases from J, with 14 bases between. This CDR3 contains 15 residues. CDR1 is SEHNR and CDR2 is FQNEAQ in the germline V gene (reference sequence). The CDR3 sequence is CASSVGTGSSYEQYF. CDR3 coding DNA: TGTGCCAGCAGCGTAGGGACCGGAAGCTCCTACGAGCAGTACTTC.

This clonotype was counted many times. V is TRBV20-1 and J is TRBJ1-2, with D hard to call. The germline gives CDR1 DFQATT, CDR2 SNEGSKA (reference sequence). This CDR3 has 12 residues. V lost 4 bases, J lost 3 bases, and 9 bases lay in between. For the CDR3, the DNA is TGCAGTGCTAAAGGCGGGGACTATGGCTACACCTTC. Protein sequence: CSAKGGDYGYTF.

This clonotype was picked up many times. V gene TRBV7-2 combines with J gene TRBJ2-4; weak D call: TRBD2 (6 bases). The V gene lost 3 bases and the J gene lost 3 bases, with 15 bases spanning the gap. Germline values: CDR1 SGHTA, CDR2 FQGNSA. The CDR3 spans 16 residues. CDR3 in DNA: TGTGCCAGCAGCTTGGGCGGAGGGCGGAGCAAAAACATTCAGTACTTC. Its protein product is CASSLGGGRSKNIQYF.

This clonotype showed up many times. The chain couples TRBV6-5 to TRBJ2-2; TRBD2 matches 7 bases. The CDR3 loop spans 19 amino acids. V lost 7 bases, J lost 1 base, and 18 bases stayed unmatched. Germline V gene sequence: CDR1 MNHEY, CDR2 SVGAGI. The CDR3 DNA is TGTGCCAGCAATCCGATTGGGGCGGGAGCGATCTTGAACACCGGGGAGCTGTTTTTT. Translating gives CASNPIGAGAILNTGELFF.

The chain employs TRBV29-1 and TRBJ2-5, with D uncertain. Trimming took off 1 base at V and 6 bases at J, with 3 bases between the two ends. CDR3 length: 10 amino acids. Germline values: CDR1 SQVTM, CDR2 ANQGSEA. The CDR3 region is CSVEVQTQYF. In nucleotides, the CDR3 is TGCAGCGTTGAAGTGCAGACCCAGTACTTC. Looking up the rest from reference TRBV29-1 and TRBJ2-5 gives the full variable domain: SAVISQKPSRDICQRGTSLTIQCQVDSQVTMMFWYRQQPGQSLTLIATANQGSEATYESGFVIDKFPISRPNLTFSTLTVSNMSPEDSSIYLCSVEVQTQYFGPGTRLLVL.

The chain joins TRBV6-5 to TRBJ2-4; the D is unclear. Germline values: CDR1 MNHEY, CDR2 SVGAGI. CDR3 length equals 16 residues. Between the trimmed V and J ends, which lost 0 bases and 0 bases, there was a span of 9 bases. This chain's CDR3 is CASSYSSRSAKNIQYF. DNA for the CDR3: TGTGCCAGCAGTTACTCGTCAAGATCAGCCAAAAACATTCAGTACTTC.